This TCR beta chain was recorded in a study of blood T cell repertoires in COVID-19. For the study at large: Material from acute and convalescent COVID-19 was sourced from the United States, Italy and Spain.

This clone was detected a few times. Clones were read by immunoSEQ multiplex PCR, and TCRdb kept only the in-frame ones, dropping some. The top ten hold around an eighth of the sample, which has 250,000 to 350,000 clones, about 91% seen once. There are 14 residues in the CDR3. Germline V gene data show CDR1 as KGHSH and CDR2 as LQKENI. With V trimmed by 3 bases and J by 3 bases, 2 bases remained unmatched. The chain couples TRBV18 to TRBJ1-1; 9 bases match TRBD1. Sequencing was done on a sample of peripheral blood. This sequence originates from a woman aged 60-75 years with acute or convalescent COVID-19. The CDR3 loop reads CASSPRDRDTEAFF. In nucleotides, the CDR3 is TGTGCCAGCTCACCTCGGGACAGGGACACTGAAGCTTTCTTT.